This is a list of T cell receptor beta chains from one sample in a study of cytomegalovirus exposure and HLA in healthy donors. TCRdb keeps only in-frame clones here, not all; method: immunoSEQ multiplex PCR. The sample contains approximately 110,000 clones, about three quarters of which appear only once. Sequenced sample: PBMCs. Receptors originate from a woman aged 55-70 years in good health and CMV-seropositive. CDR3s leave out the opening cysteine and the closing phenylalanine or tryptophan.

CDR3 protein: ASGSRQGRNTGELF
J gene: TRBJ2-2
V gene: TRBV12-5
CDR3 length: 14

CDR3 protein: ASSPPGVVAGELF
J gene: TRBJ2-2
V gene: TRBV7-2
CDR3 length: 13

CDR3 protein: ASSLPGTLEQY
J gene: TRBJ2-7
V gene: TRBV7-2
CDR3 length: 11

CDR3 protein: ASGAGGGGPVETQY
J gene: TRBJ2-5
V gene: TRBV12-5
CDR3 length: 14

CDR3 protein: ASSSEGANTEAF
J gene: TRBJ1-1
V gene: TRBV5-1
CDR3 length: 12

CDR3 protein: ASRNTNSGNTIY
J gene: TRBJ1-3
V gene: TRBV5-5
CDR3 length: 12

CDR3 protein: ATSQRQTYGYT
J gene: TRBJ1-2
V gene: TRBV7-9
CDR3 length: 11

CDR3 protein: ASSREGRSYEQY
J gene: TRBJ2-7
V gene: TRBV25-1
CDR3 length: 12

CDR3 protein: ASSESRGQGAF
J gene: TRBJ1-1
V gene: TRBV2
CDR3 length: 11

CDR3 protein: ASSVFGLPSSGANVLT
J gene: TRBJ2-6
V gene: TRBV9
CDR3 length: 16

CDR3 protein: ASIDGTGLMGPQH
J gene: TRBJ1-5
V gene: TRBV19
CDR3 length: 13

CDR3 protein: ASRLAYNEQF
J gene: TRBJ2-1
V gene: TRBV2
CDR3 length: 10

CDR3 protein: ASSQEETGELF
J gene: TRBJ2-2
V gene: TRBV4-3
CDR3 length: 11

CDR3 protein: ASSHGGQGSAYEQY
J gene: TRBJ2-7
V gene: TRBV4-1
CDR3 length: 14

CDR3 protein: ASSMQGAAFGYT
J gene: TRBJ1-2
V gene: TRBV19
CDR3 length: 12

CDR3 protein: ASSLGQGDSPLH
J gene: TRBJ1-6
V gene: TRBV5-4
CDR3 length: 12

CDR3 protein: ASSPQRQRNQETQY
J gene: TRBJ2-5
V gene: TRBV18
CDR3 length: 14

CDR3 protein: ASSQEGGTSGVHEQY
J gene: TRBJ2-7
V gene: TRBV4-2
CDR3 length: 15

CDR3 protein: ASSLGQAQETQY
J gene: TRBJ2-5
V gene: TRBV18
CDR3 length: 12

CDR3 protein: ASSPRTGGTEAF
J gene: TRBJ1-1
V gene: TRBV5-1
CDR3 length: 12

CDR3 protein: AISAGGGATGNQPQH
J gene: TRBJ1-5
V gene: TRBV10-3
CDR3 length: 15

CDR3 protein: ASSYFDRSNEKLF
J gene: TRBJ1-4
V gene: TRBV7-9
CDR3 length: 13

CDR3 protein: ASSSPGLQETQY
J gene: TRBJ2-5
V gene: TRBV11-1
CDR3 length: 12

CDR3 protein: ASSLARGTSGSLSYEQY
J gene: TRBJ2-7
V gene: TRBV4-2
CDR3 length: 17